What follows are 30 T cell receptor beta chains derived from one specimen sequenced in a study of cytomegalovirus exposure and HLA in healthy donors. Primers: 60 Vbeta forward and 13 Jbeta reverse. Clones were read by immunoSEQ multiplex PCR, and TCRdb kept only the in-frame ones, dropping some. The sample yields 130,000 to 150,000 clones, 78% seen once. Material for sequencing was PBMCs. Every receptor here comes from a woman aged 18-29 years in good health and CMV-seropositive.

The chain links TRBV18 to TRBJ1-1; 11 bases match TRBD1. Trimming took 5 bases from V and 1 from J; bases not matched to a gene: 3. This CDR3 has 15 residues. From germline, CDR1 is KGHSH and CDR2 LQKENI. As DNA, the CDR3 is TGTGCCAGCTCATCCGGACAGGGGGCGAACACTGAAGCTTTCTTT. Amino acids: CASSSGQGANTEAFF.

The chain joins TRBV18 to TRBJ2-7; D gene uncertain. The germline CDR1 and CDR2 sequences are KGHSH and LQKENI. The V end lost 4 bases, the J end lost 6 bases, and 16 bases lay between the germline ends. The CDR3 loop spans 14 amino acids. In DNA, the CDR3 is TGTGCCAGCTCACTTAAACACTTGACGGGCGAGCAGTACTTC. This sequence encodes CASSLKHLTGEQYF.

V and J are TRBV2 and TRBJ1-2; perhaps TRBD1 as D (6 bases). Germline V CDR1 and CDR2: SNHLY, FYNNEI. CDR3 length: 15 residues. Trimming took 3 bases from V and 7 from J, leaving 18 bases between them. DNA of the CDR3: TGTGCCAGCAGTGATGTGGGAACAGGGATCGGTGGCTACACCTTC. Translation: CASSDVGTGIGGYTF.

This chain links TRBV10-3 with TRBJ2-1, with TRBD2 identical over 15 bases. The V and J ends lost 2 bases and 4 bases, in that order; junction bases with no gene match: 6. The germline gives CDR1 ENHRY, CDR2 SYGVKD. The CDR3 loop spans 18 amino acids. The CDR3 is CAISERTGLAGGYNEQFF. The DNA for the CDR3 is TGTGCCATCAGTGAGCGCACGGGACTAGCGGGGGGATACAATGAGCAGTTCTTC.

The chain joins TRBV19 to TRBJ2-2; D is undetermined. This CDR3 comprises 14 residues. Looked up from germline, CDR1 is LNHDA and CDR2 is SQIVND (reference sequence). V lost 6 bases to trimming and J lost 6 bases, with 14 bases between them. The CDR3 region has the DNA TGTGCCAGTAGACTATTGCCTCGGGCCGGGGAGCTGTTTTTT. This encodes CASRLLPRAGELFF.

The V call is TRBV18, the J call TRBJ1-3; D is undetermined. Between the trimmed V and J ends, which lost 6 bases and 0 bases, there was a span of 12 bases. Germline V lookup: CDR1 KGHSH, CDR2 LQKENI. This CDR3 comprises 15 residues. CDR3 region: CASSPSGFSGNTIYF. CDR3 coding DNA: TGTGCCAGCTCTCCCAGCGGATTCTCTGGAAACACCATATATTTT.

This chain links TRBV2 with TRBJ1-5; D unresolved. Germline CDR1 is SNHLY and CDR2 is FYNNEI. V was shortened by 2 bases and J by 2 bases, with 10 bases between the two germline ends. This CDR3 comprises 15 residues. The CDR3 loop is CASSEYVRGNQPQHF. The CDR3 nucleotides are TGTGCCAGCAGTGAATACGTGAGGGGCAATCAGCCCCAGCATTTT. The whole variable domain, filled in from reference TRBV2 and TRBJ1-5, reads EPEVTQTPSHQVTQMGQEVILRCVPISNHLYFYWYRQILGQKVEFLVSFYNNEISEKSEIFDDQFSVERPDGSNFTLKIRSTKLEDSAMYFCASSEYVRGNQPQHFGDGTRLSIL.

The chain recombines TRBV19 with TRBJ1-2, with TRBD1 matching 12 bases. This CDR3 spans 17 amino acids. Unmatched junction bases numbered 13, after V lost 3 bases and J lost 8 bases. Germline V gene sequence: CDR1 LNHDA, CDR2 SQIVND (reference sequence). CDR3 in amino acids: CASSISLRDRGRRGYTF. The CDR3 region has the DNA TGTGCCAGTAGTATTAGCCTCAGGGACAGGGGGCGCAGGGGCTACACCTTC.

Written as DNA, the CDR3 is TGTGCCAGCAGCTCCAGGGGCGGGGGAGTCTATGGCTACACCTTC. Translated, it gives CASSSRGGGVYGYTF. J is TRBJ1-2 and V is TRBV7-8; weak D call: TRBD1 (6 bases). The germline CDR1 and CDR2 sequences are SGHVS and FQNEAQ. This CDR3 comprises 15 residues. Trimming took 4 bases from V and 4 from J, leaving 16 bases between them.

CDR3 region: CSVESPGAGQFF. Here the CDR3 DNA reads TGCAGCGTTGAGAGCCCTGGGGCAGGGCAGTTCTTC. V usage is TRBV29-1 and J usage is TRBJ2-1; weak D call: TRBD1 (5 bases). The CDR3 consists of 12 residues. Germline-derived CDR1 and CDR2 are SQVTM and ANQGSEA. V was clipped by 3 bases and J by 12 bases, with 15 bases between them.

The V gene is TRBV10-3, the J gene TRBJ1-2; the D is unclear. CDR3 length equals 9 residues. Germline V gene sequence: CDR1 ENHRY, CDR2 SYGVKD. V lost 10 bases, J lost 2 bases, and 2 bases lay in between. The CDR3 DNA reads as TGTGCCACAAACTATGGCTACACCTTC. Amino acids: CATNYGYTF.

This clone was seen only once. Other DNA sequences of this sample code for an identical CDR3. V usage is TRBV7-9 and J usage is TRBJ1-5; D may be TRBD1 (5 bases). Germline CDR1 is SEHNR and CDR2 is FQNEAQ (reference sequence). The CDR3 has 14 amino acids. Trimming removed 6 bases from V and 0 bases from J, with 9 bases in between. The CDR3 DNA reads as TGTGCCAGCAGTCACGACAGTAGCAATCAGCCCCAGCATTTT. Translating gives CASSHDSSNQPQHF. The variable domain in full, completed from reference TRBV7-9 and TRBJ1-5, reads DTGVSQNPRHKITKRGQNVTFRCDPISEHNRLYWYRQTLGQGPEFLTYFQNEAQLEKSRLLSDRFSAERPKGSFSTLEIQRTEQGDSAMYLCASSHDSSNQPQHFGDGTRLSIL.

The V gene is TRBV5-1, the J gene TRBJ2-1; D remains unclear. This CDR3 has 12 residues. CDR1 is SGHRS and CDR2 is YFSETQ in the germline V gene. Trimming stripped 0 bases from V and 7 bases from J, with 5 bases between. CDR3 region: CASSLAFNEQFF. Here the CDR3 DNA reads TGCGCCAGCAGCTTGGCGTTTAATGAGCAGTTCTTC.

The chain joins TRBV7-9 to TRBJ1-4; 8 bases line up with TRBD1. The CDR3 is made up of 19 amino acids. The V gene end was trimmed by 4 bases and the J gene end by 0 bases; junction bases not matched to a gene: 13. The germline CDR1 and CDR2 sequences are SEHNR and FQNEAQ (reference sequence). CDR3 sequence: CASSWFRGQPGTTNEKLFF. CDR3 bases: TGTGCCAGCAGCTGGTTCAGGGGGCAACCCGGCACAACTAATGAAAAACTGTTTTTT.

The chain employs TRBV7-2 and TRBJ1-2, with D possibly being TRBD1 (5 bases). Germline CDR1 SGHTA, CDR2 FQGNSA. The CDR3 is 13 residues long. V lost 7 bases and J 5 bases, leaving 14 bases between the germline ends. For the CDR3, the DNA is TGTGCCAGCATCCAAAATAGGGGTTATGGCTACACCTTC. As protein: CASIQNRGYGYTF. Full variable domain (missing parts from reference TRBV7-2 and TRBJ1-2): GAGVSQSPSNKVTEKGKDVELRCDPISGHTALYWYRQSLGQGLEFLIYFQGNSAPDKSGLPSDRFSAERTGGSVSTLTIQRTQQEDSAVYLCASIQNRGYGYTFGSGTRLTVV.

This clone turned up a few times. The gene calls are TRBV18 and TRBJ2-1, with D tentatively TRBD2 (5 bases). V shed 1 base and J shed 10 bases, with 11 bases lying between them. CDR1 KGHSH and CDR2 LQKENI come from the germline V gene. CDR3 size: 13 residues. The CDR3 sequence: CASSPQSSGEQFF. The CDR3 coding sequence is TGTGCCAGCTCACCACAGAGCTCGGGAGAGCAGTTCTTC.

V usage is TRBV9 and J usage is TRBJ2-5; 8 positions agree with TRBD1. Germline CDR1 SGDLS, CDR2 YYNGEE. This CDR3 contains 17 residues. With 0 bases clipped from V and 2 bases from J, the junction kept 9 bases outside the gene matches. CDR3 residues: CASSVATRTGGQETQYF. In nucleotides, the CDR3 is TGTGCCAGCAGCGTAGCTACTCGCACAGGGGGTCAAGAGACCCAGTACTTC.

In DNA form, the CDR3 reads TGTGCCAGCAGTCAGGACAATAAGGATGAAGCTTTCTTT. Its protein product is CASSQDNKDEAFF. The chain combines TRBV6-5 with TRBJ1-1, with D possibly being TRBD1 (5 bases). With 5 bases removed from V and 7 bases from J, the gap between germline ends came to 14 bases. There are 13 residues in the CDR3. The germline V gene has CDR1 MNHEY and CDR2 SVGAGI.

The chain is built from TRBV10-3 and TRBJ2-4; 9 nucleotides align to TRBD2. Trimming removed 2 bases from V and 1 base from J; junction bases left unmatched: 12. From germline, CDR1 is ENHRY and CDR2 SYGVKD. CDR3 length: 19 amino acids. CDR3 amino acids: CAISEAATSGRLAKNIQYF. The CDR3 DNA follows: TGTGCCATCAGTGAGGCGGCGACTAGCGGTCGTTTGGCCAAAAACATTCAGTACTTC.

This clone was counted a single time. In DNA, the CDR3 is TGTGCCAGCAGCTTAGTCGACAGGGTGGCTCGCACTGAAGCTTTCTTT. Its translation is CASSLVDRVARTEAFF. The chain links TRBV11-2 to TRBJ1-1, with TRBD1 matching 7 bases. Germline V CDR1 and CDR2: SGHAT, FQNNGV. V gave up 1 base and J gave up 4 bases; unmatched junction bases: 9. This CDR3 contains 16 residues.

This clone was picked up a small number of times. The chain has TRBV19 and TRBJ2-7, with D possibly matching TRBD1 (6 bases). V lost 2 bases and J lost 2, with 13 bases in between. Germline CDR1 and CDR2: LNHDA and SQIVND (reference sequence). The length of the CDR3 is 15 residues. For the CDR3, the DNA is TGTGCCAGTAGTATAACAGGGACGGGTCCCTACGAGCAGTACTTC. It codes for CASSITGTGPYEQYF.

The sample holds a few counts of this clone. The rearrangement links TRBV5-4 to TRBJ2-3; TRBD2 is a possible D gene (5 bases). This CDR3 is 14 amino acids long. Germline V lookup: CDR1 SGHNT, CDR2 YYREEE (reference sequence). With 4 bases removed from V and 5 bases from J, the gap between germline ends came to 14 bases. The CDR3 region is CASSELFGEDTQYF. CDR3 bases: TGTGCCAGCAGCGAACTCTTCGGGGAAGATACGCAGTATTTT. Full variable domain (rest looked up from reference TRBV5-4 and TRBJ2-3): ETGVTQSPTHLIKTRGQQVTLRCSSQSGHNTVSWYQQALGQGPQFIFQYYREEENGRGNFPPRFSGLQFPNYSSELNVNALELDDSALYLCASSELFGEDTQYFGPGTRLTVL.

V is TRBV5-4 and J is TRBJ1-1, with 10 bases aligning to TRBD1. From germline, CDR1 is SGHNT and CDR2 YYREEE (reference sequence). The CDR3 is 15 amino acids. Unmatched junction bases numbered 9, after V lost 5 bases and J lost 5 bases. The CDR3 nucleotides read TGTGCCAGCAGAGACAGGGGGCGGGGCAGAACTGAAGCTTTCTTT. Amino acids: CASRDRGRGRTEAFF.

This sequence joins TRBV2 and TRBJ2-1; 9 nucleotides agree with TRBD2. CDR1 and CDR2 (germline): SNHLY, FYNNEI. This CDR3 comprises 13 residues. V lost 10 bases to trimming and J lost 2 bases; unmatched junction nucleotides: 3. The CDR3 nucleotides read TGTGCCACCAGCGGGGGGACCTACAATGAGCAGTTCTTC. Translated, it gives CATSGGTYNEQFF.

DNA of the CDR3: TGCGCCAGCAGCCAAGATACAGGGGGCTCGCCCGCTGTGACAGATACGCAGTATTTT. Encoded protein: CASSQDTGGSPAVTDTQYF. The chain recombines TRBV4-1 with TRBJ2-3, with 9 bases identical to TRBD1. The V and J ends lost 0 bases and 3 bases, in that order; junction bases with no gene match: 13. The V gene's germline CDR1 is MGHRA and CDR2 YSYEKL. The CDR3 length is 19 residues.

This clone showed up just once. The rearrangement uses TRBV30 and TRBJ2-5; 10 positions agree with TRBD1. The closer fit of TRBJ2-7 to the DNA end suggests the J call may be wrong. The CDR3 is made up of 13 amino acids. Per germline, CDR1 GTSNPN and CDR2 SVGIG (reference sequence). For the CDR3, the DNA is TGTGCCTGCATGGGGACAGGGGACTACGAGCAGTACTTC. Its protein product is CACMGTGDYEQYF.

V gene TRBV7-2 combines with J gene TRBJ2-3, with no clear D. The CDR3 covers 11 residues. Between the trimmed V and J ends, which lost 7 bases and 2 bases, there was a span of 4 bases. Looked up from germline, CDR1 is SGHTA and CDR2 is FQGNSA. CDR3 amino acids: CASTLTDTQYF. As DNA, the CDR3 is TGTGCCAGCACCCTCACAGATACGCAGTATTTT.

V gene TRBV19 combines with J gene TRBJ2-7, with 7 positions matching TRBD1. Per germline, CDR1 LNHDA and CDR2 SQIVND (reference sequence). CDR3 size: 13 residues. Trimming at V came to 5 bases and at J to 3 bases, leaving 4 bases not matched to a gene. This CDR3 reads CASSVSGGYEQYF. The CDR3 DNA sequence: TGTGCCAGTAGTGTATCAGGGGGCTACGAGCAGTACTTC.

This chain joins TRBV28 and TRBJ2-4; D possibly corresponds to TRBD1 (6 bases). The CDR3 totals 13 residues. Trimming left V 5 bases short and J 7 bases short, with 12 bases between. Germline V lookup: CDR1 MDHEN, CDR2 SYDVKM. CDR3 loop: CASSIRGSNIQYF. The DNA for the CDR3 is TGTGCCAGCAGTATAAGGGGGTCGAACATTCAGTACTTC.

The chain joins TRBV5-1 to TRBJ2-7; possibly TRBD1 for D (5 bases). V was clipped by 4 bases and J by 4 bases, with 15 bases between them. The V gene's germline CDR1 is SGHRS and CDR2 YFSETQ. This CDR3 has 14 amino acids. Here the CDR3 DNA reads TGCGCCAGCAGCCCCCCGGGCAGGGAATACGAGCAGTACTTC. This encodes CASSPPGREYEQYF.